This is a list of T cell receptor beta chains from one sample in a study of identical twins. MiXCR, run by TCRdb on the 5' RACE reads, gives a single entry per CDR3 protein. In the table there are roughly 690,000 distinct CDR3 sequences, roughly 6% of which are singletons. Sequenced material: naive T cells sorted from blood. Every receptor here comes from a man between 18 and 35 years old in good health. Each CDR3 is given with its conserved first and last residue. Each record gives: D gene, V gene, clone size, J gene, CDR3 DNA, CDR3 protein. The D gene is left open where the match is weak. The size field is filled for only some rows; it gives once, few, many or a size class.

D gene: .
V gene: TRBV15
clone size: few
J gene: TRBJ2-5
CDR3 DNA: TGTGCCACCACTGGGCAGGGAAGGGCGACCCAGTACTTC
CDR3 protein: CATTGQGRATQYF

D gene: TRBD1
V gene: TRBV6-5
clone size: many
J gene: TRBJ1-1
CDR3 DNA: TGTGCCAGCAGTTACGACAGGGGTGACACTGAAGCTTTCTTT
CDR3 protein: CASSYDRGDTEAFF

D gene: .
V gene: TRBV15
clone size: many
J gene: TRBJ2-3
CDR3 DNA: TGTGCCACCAGCAGAGATCGGGGGAGCACAGATACGCAGTATTTT
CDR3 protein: CATSRDRGSTDTQYF

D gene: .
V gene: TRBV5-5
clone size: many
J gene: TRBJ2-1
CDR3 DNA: TGTGCCAGCAGCTCGTTTGGCCCAGCTAGCTCCTACAATGAGCAGTTCTTC
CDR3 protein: CASSSFGPASSYNEQFF

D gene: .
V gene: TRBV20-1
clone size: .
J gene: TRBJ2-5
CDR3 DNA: TGCAGTGCTTTCCAGGGGGGGACCCAGTACTTC
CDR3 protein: CSAFQGGTQYF

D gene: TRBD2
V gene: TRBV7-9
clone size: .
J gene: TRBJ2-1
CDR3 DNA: TGTGCCAGCAGCTTTGGGACTAGCACTGACAATGAGCAGTTCTTC
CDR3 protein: CASSFGTSTDNEQFF

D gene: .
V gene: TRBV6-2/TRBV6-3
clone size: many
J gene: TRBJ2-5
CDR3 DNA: TGTGCCAGCAGTGCGCTCTTAGACAGCGGGACCCAGTACTTC
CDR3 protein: CASSALLDSGTQYF

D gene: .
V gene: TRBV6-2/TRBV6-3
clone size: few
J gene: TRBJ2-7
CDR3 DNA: TGTGCCAGCAGCCGCATCAGGGTAAGAGGAAACGAGCAGTACTTC
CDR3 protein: CASSRIRVRGNEQYF

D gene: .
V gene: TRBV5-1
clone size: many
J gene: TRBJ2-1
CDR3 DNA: TGCGCCAGCAGCACCCACAGGGTGAAGGAGTACAATGAGCAGTTCTTC
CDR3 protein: CASSTHRVKEYNEQFF

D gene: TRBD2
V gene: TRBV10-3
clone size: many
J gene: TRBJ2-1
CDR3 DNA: TGTGCCATCAGAGCCGGATCGGGACTAGCGGGAAGAGATGAGCAGTTCTTC
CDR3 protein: CAIRAGSGLAGRDEQFF

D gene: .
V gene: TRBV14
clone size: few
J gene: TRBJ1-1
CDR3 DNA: TGTGCCAGCAGCCTTAACACAGCGAACACTGAAGCTTTCTTT
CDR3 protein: CASSLNTANTEAFF

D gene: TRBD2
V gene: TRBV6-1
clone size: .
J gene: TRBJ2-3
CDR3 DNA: TGTGCCAGCATAGGTGGACTAGCGGCACTCACAGATACGCAGTATTTT
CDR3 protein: CASIGGLAALTDTQYF

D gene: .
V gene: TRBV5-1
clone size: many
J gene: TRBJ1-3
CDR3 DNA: TGTGCCAGCAGTTTGTCGCCGGGAAACACCATATATTTT
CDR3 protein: CASSLSPGNTIYF

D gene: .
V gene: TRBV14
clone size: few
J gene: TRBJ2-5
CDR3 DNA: TGTGCCAGCCGCCCGCTGGATCAAGAGACCCAGTACTTC
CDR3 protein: CASRPLDQETQYF

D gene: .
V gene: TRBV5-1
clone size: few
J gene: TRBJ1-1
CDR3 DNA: TGCGCCAGCAGCCCTTCAGGGTCGTCCACTGAAGCTTTCTTT
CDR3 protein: CASSPSGSSTEAFF

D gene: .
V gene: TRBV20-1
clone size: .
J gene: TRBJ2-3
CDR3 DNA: TGCAGTGCTAGAGATCCCCGACAGGTTGGGGACACAGATACGCAGTATTTT
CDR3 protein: CSARDPRQVGDTDTQYF